This TCR beta chain was profiled in a study of T-cell reconstitution after alpha-beta-depleted transplantation in children. A library of TCRbeta sequences, prepared with unique molecular identifiers, was generated. TCRdb analysed the PCR reads with MiXCR anew, one entry per CDR3 protein. Among some 78,000 distinct CDR3 sequences listed, around an eighth were seen once. As concerns this clonotype: Its antigen remains unknown.

Points from the study as a whole: Surviving recipient cells, namely T cells and thymic progenitors, were the source of high day-60 TCRbeta diversity in some patients. The study reportedly traced alpha-beta T cells about two months after transplant to several hundred expanded graft clones. After one year, T-cell counts and TCRbeta diversity mostly came from new T cells.

Germline V gene data show CDR1 as SGHTA and CDR2 as FQGNSA. The CDR3 extends over 15 amino acids. Unmatched junction bases numbered 11, after V lost 7 bases and J lost 3 bases. This sample comprised PBMCs, mostly from graft donor cells, obtained 180 days after TCRalphabeta/CD19-depleted stem cell transplant. The clonotype was recovered from a male patient under 10 years old who had a stem cell transplant for acute lymphoblastic leukemia, so the T cells may come from the graft donor. The J gene is TRBJ2-7, the V gene TRBV7-2; 8 bases map to TRBD2. Here the CDR3 reads CASTSSGFGFYEQYF. The CDR3 nucleotides read TGTGCCAGCACTTCTAGCGGGTTTGGTTTCTACGAGCAGTACTTC.